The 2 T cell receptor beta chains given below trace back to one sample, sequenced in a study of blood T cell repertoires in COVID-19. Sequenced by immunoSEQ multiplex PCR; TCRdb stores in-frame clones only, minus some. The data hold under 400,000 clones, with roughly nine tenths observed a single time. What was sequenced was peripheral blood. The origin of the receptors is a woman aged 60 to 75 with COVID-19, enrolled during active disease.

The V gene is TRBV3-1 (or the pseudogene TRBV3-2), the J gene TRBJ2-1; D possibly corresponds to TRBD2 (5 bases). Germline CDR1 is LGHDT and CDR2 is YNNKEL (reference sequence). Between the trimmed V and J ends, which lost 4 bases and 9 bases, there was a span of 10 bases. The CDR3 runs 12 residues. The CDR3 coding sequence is TGTGCCAGCAGCCTGCCCCGGGGTGAGCAGTTCTTC. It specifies CASSLPRGEQFF.

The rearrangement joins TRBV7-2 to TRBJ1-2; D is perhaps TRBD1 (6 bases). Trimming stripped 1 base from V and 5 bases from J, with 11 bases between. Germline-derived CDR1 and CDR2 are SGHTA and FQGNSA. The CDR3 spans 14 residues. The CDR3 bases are TGTGCCAGCAGCTTAGATACAGGGTTATATGGCTACACCTTC. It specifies CASSLDTGLYGYTF.